The T cell receptor (beta chain) under discussion was sequenced for a study of T cells in Graves' hyperthyroidism and ophthalmopathy. There are 15 residues in the CDR3. Germline V lookup: CDR1 MNHEY, CDR2 SMNVEV (reference sequence). Unmatched junction bases numbered 9, after V lost 5 bases and J lost 8 bases. What was amplified from RNA transcripts were TCR beta CDR3 regions. First-round RT-PCR of the TCR CDR3 relied on the HTBI primer set. TCRdb reprocessed the multiplex PCR reads via MiXCR and lists one record per CDR3 protein. The sample holds around 600,000 distinct CDR3 sequences; approximately 15% are singletons and the top ten take less than 3.5%. Reasons for excluding patients were uncontrolled infection, other autoimmune disease, pregnancy or lactation.

The J gene is TRBJ1-6, the V gene TRBV27; TRBD1 matches at 7 bases. The source material was blood. The source of this sequence is a woman aged 40 to 50 with Graves' ophthalmopathy. This CDR3 reads CASSLQGELDSPLHF. CDR3 nucleotides: TGTGCCAGCAGTCTCCAGGGGGAGTTAGATTCACCCCTCCACTTT.